This TCR beta chain emerged from a study of T cell changes during pregnancy in multiple sclerosis. Germline CDR1 reads SQVTM; CDR2 reads ANQGSEA. The V segment lost 4 bases and the J segment 6 bases; nucleotides outside the gene matches: 10. The CDR3 loop spans 14 amino acids. Only in-frame clones appear in the TCRdb table, and some are missing; sequencing was by immunoSEQ multiplex PCR. The sample has 100,000 or so clones, 94% seen once. Specimen: peripheral blood, collected in the third trimester of pregnancy. The chain uses TRBV29-1 and TRBJ2-5; 8 bases fit TRBD2. The receptor was isolated from a female donor with multiple sclerosis, enrolled in a pregnancy study. CDR3 sequence reads: CSVVLSGSIKTQYF. The CDR3 DNA reads TGCAGCGTTGTTTTGAGCGGGAGTATCAAGACCCAGTACTTC.